A single sample is the source of the 19 T cell receptor beta chains below, sequenced in a study of early T cells in non-severe SARS-CoV-2 infection. TCRdb recomputed calls from the 5' RACE reads with MiXCR, one row per CDR3 protein. The sample includes under 95,000 distinct CDR3 sequences, about 12% of them seen just once. Sequenced material: whole blood. These receptors all come from an adult who was a healthcare worker with PCR-confirmed SARS-CoV-2 infection or an uninfected control (not recorded which).

J is TRBJ1-5 and V is TRBV5-6; tentative D call: TRBD1 (5 bases). The CDR3 is made up of 13 amino acids. Germline loops: CDR1 SGHDT, CDR2 YYEEEE. In DNA, the CDR3 is TGTATCCGTCGGGGGAAGGGCAATCAGCCCCAGCATTTT. It yields the protein CIRRGKGNQPQHF.

This clonotype was recorded many times. The CDR3 here is CASSLDPTERLEAFF. In nucleotides, the CDR3 is TGCGCCAGCAGCCTGGACCCGACAGAAAGACTTGAAGCTTTCTTT. The chain carries TRBV4-1 and TRBJ1-1, with D perhaps matching TRBD1 (5 bases). Between the trimmed V and J ends, which lost 4 bases and 7 bases, there was a span of 19 bases. The CDR3 sequence is 15 residues long. Per germline, CDR1 MGHRA and CDR2 YSYEKL.

The chain joins TRBV4-1 to TRBJ1-2; no reliable D call. The ends were cut back, 0 bases at V and 4 bases at J, with 15 bases in the middle. The germline V gene encodes CDR1 MGHRA and CDR2 YSYEKL. This CDR3 region has 16 residues. The CDR3 DNA follows: TGCGCCAGCAGCCAAGATGGCAGGATACCTCCCTATGGCTACACCTTC. Encoded protein: CASSQDGRIPPYGYTF.

With regard to this clonotype: Possible read error: a much larger clone is one base away. The rearrangement links TRBV28 to TRBJ2-7; 9 bases match TRBD2. The CDR3 runs 14 residues. The V gene's germline CDR1 is MDHEN and CDR2 SYDVKM. The CDR3 DNA follows: TGTACCAGCAGTTTAGCGGGAGAGAGGTACGAGCAGTACTTC. Its protein product is CTSSLAGERYEQYF. Full variable domain (missing parts from reference TRBV28 and TRBJ2-7): DVKVTQSSRYLVKRTGEKVFLECVQDMDHENMFWYRQDPGLGLRLIYFSYDVKMKEKGDIPEGYSVSREKKERFSLILESASTNQTSMYLCTSSLAGERYEQYFGPGTRLTVT.

This clonotype was seen a few times. The chain links TRBV25-1 to TRBJ2-2; D ambiguous. Trimming cost V 6 bases and J 5 bases, with 10 bases left between them. Germline V gives CDR1 MGHDK, CDR2 SYGVNS. The CDR3 has 13 amino acids. The CDR3 region is CASRGLFTGELFF. CDR3 DNA: TGTGCCAGCAGAGGTTTGTTTACCGGGGAGCTGTTTTTT.

This clonotype occurred many times. V and J are TRBV20-1 and TRBJ2-1, with 7 nucleotides matching TRBD2. The germline CDR1 and CDR2 sequences are DFQATT and SNEGSKA (reference sequence). The CDR3 totals 16 residues. J gave up 3 bases and V 2 bases, and 10 bases lay outside the gene matches. Written as DNA, the CDR3 is TGCAGTGCTAGACCCCGAGCTAGCGGTTTCTACAATGAGCAGTTCTTC. The encoded protein is CSARPRASGFYNEQFF.

This clonotype was detected many times. The rearrangement uses TRBV28 and TRBJ1-1; D is unresolved. The CDR3 totals 16 residues. Trimming removed 2 bases from V and 1 base from J, with 14 bases in between. CDR1 and CDR2 (germline): MDHEN, SYDVKM. CDR3 amino acids: CASSLVGGEGNTEAFF. CDR3 DNA sequence: TGTGCCAGCAGTTTAGTCGGTGGGGAGGGGAACACTGAAGCTTTCTTT.

In regard to this clonotype: A much more abundant neighbour one base away suggests this may be a read error. The chain is built from TRBV7-2 and TRBJ2-1; no reliable D call. This CDR3 comprises 14 residues. The V end lost 6 bases, the J end lost 9 bases, and 18 bases lay between the germline ends. Germline values: CDR1 SGHTA, CDR2 FQGNSA. In DNA form, the CDR3 reads TGTGCCAGCAGTCCGCTGGGGTTTAGCAGTGAGCAGTTCTTC. This gives the protein CASSPLGFSSEQFF.

CDR3 bases: TGTGCCAGCAGTTCGCTTGGACTAGCGGGAAAGCAGTACTTC. Its protein product is CASSSLGLAGKQYF. The chain joins TRBV28 to TRBJ2-7; 12 nucleotides match TRBD2. The CDR3 consists of 14 residues. The ends lost 4 bases at V and 8 bases at J; junction bases unmatched: 6. Germline V lookup: CDR1 MDHEN, CDR2 SYDVKM.

This clonotype was seen repeatedly, ten times or more. This chain connects TRBV2 to TRBJ2-3; no clear D gene. Trimming took 2 bases from V and 3 from J, leaving 12 bases between them. Germline V lookup: CDR1 SNHLY, CDR2 FYNNEI. This CDR3 is 15 amino acids long. CDR3 sequence (DNA): TGTGCCAGCAGTGAATACCGCAGGCGAACAGATACGCAGTATTTT. Its protein is CASSEYRRRTDTQYF.

In its sample, this clonotype was seen many times. This rearrangement joins TRBV7-3 to TRBJ2-6; D remains unclear. The CDR3 is 17 amino acids. The V end was cut by 0 bases, the J end by 0 bases, with 9 bases between. Looked up from germline, CDR1 is SGHTA and CDR2 is FQGTGA. CDR3 coding DNA: TGTGCCAGCAGCTTAACAGTTTCCTCCTCTGGGGCCAACGTCCTGACTTTC. Protein sequence: CASSLTVSSSGANVLTF.

This clonotype was observed many times. The CDR3 sequence: CSVGKPPEQYF. As DNA, the CDR3 is TGCAGCGTGGGCAAACCCCCCGAGCAGTACTTC. The J gene is TRBJ2-7, the V gene TRBV29-1; D remains ambiguous. The germline V and J ends were trimmed by 6 bases and 6 bases, with 12 bases remaining between them. The germline gives CDR1 SQVTM, CDR2 ANQGSEA. This CDR3 is 11 amino acids long.

The chain couples TRBV2 to TRBJ2-3; D might be TRBD2 (7 bases). The CDR3 is made up of 15 amino acids. Trimming left V 11 bases short and J 1 base short, with 19 bases between. The germline V gene encodes CDR1 SNHLY and CDR2 FYNNEI. CDR3 residues: CASGGRSGGTDTQYF. CDR3 sequence (DNA): TGTGCCTCGGGGGGCCGTAGCGGTGGCACAGATACGCAGTATTTT.

This clonotype was recorded many times. J is TRBJ2-5 and V is TRBV29-1; unclear D gene. Trimming left V 1 base short and J 3 bases short, with 9 bases between. The CDR3 is 13 amino acids. The germline V gene has CDR1 SQVTM and CDR2 ANQGSEA. The CDR3 loop is CSVEVPEKETQYF. The CDR3 DNA is TGCAGCGTTGAAGTGCCGGAAAAAGAGACCCAGTACTTC.

This clonotype was detected a few times. The gene calls are TRBV12-3 or TRBV12-4 and TRBJ2-7; possibly TRBD2 for D (6 bases). This CDR3 contains 14 residues. V lost 5 bases and J 2 bases, leaving 13 bases between the germline ends. CDR3 DNA: TGTGCCAGCAGTCCGGGGGATCCCCCCTACGAGCAGTACTTC. Its protein is CASSPGDPPYEQYF.

The gene calls are TRBV4-2 and TRBJ2-4, with D possibly TRBD2 on 5 matching bases. Germline CDR1 is LGHNA and CDR2 is YNFKEQ. The V end was cut by 4 bases, the J end by 6 bases, with 16 bases between. The CDR3 runs to 15 residues. As DNA, the CDR3 is TGTGCCAGCAGCCCGGGGTGGGTCGGGGTAAACATTCAGTACTTC. The encoded protein is CASSPGWVGVNIQYF.

V gene TRBV7-9 combines with J gene TRBJ1-2; 7 nucleotides align to TRBD1. The CDR3 consists of 14 residues. From germline, CDR1 is SEHNR and CDR2 FQNEAQ (reference sequence). J was trimmed by 8 bases and V by 5 bases; bases with no gene match: 11. The CDR3 loop is CASSPGAGGGGYTF. The CDR3 DNA reads TGTGCCAGCAGCCCCGGTGCAGGGGGAGGGGGCTACACCTTC.

This clonotype was seen ten or more times. This chain uses TRBV20-1 with TRBJ1-5; D not certain. This CDR3 spans 14 amino acids. V was pared by 2 bases and J by 4 bases, with 12 bases between. In germline, CDR1 is DFQATT, CDR2 SNEGSKA (reference sequence). The CDR3 is CSARWSGINQPQHF. CDR3 in DNA: TGCAGTGCTAGATGGTCCGGGATAAATCAGCCCCAGCATTTT.

V gene TRBV11-2 combines with J gene TRBJ2-2, with 11 bases that match TRBD1. The germline gives CDR1 SGHAT, CDR2 FQNNGV. This CDR3 is built from 16 residues. V shed 5 bases and J 3 bases; nucleotides not matched to a gene: 5. The CDR3 is CASSSWTGGDTGELFF. The CDR3 DNA reads as TGTGCCAGCAGCAGCTGGACAGGGGGCGACACCGGGGAGCTGTTTTTT.